These 13 T cell receptor beta chains came from one sample sequenced in a study of blood T cells in healthy people across ages (dated by TCRdb to between 2015 and 2016). Library construction relied on 5' RACE. Sequencing relied on an Illumina HiSeq 2500. A second roughly 7 to 11 cycle PCR used a sample-barcoded 5' primer and a J-beta primer mix. TCRdb trimmed public reads at Q25 via fastp, called clones via MiXCR and kept in-frame beta chains. Entries that share a CDR3 protein sequence are merged under the most common genes and DNA. The sample includes 1.5 million to 1.8 million distinct CDR3 sequences, with approximately 43% observed a single time. The ten largest clones represent 4% of the sample. Sequencing was carried out using blood. The receptors stem from a woman in her late teens or twenties in good health.

The V gene is TRBV28, the J gene TRBJ2-5, with 8 positions matching TRBD1. The CDR3 sequence is 15 residues long. The junction had 15 bases not matched to a gene; V was cut back by 4 bases and J by 11 bases. Germline values: CDR1 MDHEN, CDR2 SYDVKM. CDR3 nucleotide sequence: TGTGCCAGCAGTTCTCAGGGGGCCTATTCGGGAGAGCAGTACTTC. This gives the protein CASSSQGAYSGEQYF.

The J gene is TRBJ1-2, the V gene TRBV11-2; D is undetermined. The CDR3 contains 14 residues. CDR1 SGHAT and CDR2 FQNNGV come from the germline V gene. Trimming left V 1 base short and J 2 bases short, with 8 bases between. Here the CDR3 reads CASSLVDINYGYTF. The CDR3 nucleotides are TGTGCCAGCAGCTTAGTCGACATCAACTATGGCTACACCTTC.

This chain connects TRBV10-2 to TRBJ2-7, with 8 nucleotides matching TRBD1. CDR1 and CDR2 (germline): WSHSY, SAAADI. Trimming at V came to 0 bases and at J to 3 bases, leaving 7 bases not matched to a gene. This CDR3 spans 16 amino acids. The DNA of the CDR3 is TGCGCCAGCAGTGAGTCAACACAGGGGGTGGACTACGAGCAGTACTTC. It codes for CASSESTQGVDYEQYF.

This clonotype has just a few counts. This chain uses TRBV15 with TRBJ2-3; D unresolved. Germline V lookup: CDR1 LNHNV, CDR2 YYDKDF (reference sequence). The CDR3 spans 12 residues. V was trimmed by 0 bases and J by 8 bases, leaving 6 bases between them. The CDR3 coding sequence is TGTGCCACCAGCAGAGAACGTATTACGCAGTATTTT. Protein product: CATSRERITQYF.

This clonotype was detected only a few times. The rearrangement joins TRBV20-1 to TRBJ2-7; D is possibly TRBD1 (5 bases). The CDR3 totals 14 residues. CDR1 is DFQATT, CDR2 SNEGSKA, per germline (reference sequence). With 2 bases removed from V and 0 bases from J, the gap between germline ends came to 11 bases. The CDR3 spells CSARPTDSSYEQYF. The CDR3, as DNA: TGCAGTGCTAGACCAACCGACAGCTCCTACGAGCAGTACTTC.

This clonotype showed up just a few times. This chain links TRBV27 with TRBJ2-7; no clear D. Germline values: CDR1 MNHEY, CDR2 SMNVEV (reference sequence). The CDR3 spans 13 residues. V was trimmed by 8 bases and J by 3 bases, leaving 14 bases between them. The CDR3 DNA reads TGTGCCAGCGCCGTCCGGGCTAACTACGAGCAGTACTTC. Translated: CASAVRANYEQYF.

The rearrangement uses TRBV19 and TRBJ1-5; D is perhaps TRBD1 (5 bases). The V end lost 7 bases, the J end lost 2 bases, and 24 bases lay between the germline ends. CDR1 is LNHDA and CDR2 is SQIVND in the germline V gene (reference sequence). CDR3 size: 18 residues. CDR3 region: CASTDSYFGPGGNQPQHF. The CDR3 coding sequence is TGTGCCAGTACTGACAGTTATTTCGGGCCTGGAGGCAATCAGCCCCAGCATTTT.

The chain combines TRBV20-1 with TRBJ2-1; D remains unclear. CDR1 DFQATT and CDR2 SNEGSKA come from the germline V gene (reference sequence). The CDR3 is made up of 13 amino acids. With 3 bases removed from V and 7 bases from J, the gap between germline ends came to 13 bases. The CDR3 DNA sequence: TGCAGTGCTAGTAAGCGACTCCTGAATGAGCAGTTCTTC. It translates to CSASKRLLNEQFF.

Concerning this clonotype itself: One base away lies a much larger clone, so this may be a sequencing read error. The rearrangement uses TRBV7-2 and TRBJ2-5; 7 bases are a match to TRBD1. Germline CDR1 reads SGHTA; CDR2 reads FQGNSA. Losses at the gene ends were 6 bases for V and 7 bases for J; bases not matched to a gene: 8. This CDR3 has 13 amino acids. The CDR3 bases are TGTGCCAGCAGGCCAACAGGGGAAGGGACCCAGTACTTC. Protein sequence: CASRPTGEGTQYF.

On this clonotype: One base away lies a much larger clone, so this may be a sequencing read error. V gene TRBV12-3 or TRBV12-4 combines with J gene TRBJ2-3; 7 positions match TRBD2. This CDR3 region has 15 residues. V was pared by 7 bases and J by 0 bases, with 7 bases of the junction left unmatched. CDR3 nucleotide sequence: TGTGCCAGCACCTGGGGGGACTACAGCACAGATACGCAGTATTTT. It codes for CASTWGDYSTDTQYF.

The chain employs TRBV20-1 and TRBJ1-1; no definite D call. V lost 0 bases, J lost 7 bases, and 15 bases lay in between. Looked up from germline, CDR1 is DFQATT and CDR2 is SNEGSKA (reference sequence). CDR3 size: 14 residues. CDR3 sequence: CSAREGGRLFEAFF. The CDR3 DNA follows: TGCAGTGCTAGAGAGGGAGGACGGCTCTTTGAAGCTTTCTTT.

This clonotype was picked up a small number of times. The V call is TRBV12-3 or TRBV12-4, the J call TRBJ2-1, with a weak D call TRBD1 (8 bases). The CDR3 contains 13 residues. Trimming pared 7 bases from V and 10 bases from J, leaving 17 bases between. DNA for the CDR3: TGTGCCAGCAACAACAGGGGGGGTTTCGAGCAGTTCTTC. It specifies CASNNRGGFEQFF.

The chain employs TRBV28 and TRBJ2-5, with 8 bases matching TRBD1. V was pared by 4 bases and J by 13 bases, with 8 bases of the junction left unmatched. The germline CDR1 and CDR2 sequences are MDHEN and SYDVKM. The CDR3 is made up of 12 amino acids. The CDR3 DNA reads as TGTGCCAGCAGTTCCGGGGCAACAGGGGGGTACTTC. Translation gives CASSSGATGGYF. Full variable domain (outside the CDR3, taken from reference TRBV28 and TRBJ2-5): DVKVTQSSRYLVKRTGEKVFLECVQDMDHENMFWYRQDPGLGLRLIYFSYDVKMKEKGDIPEGYSVSREKKERFSLILESASTNQTSMYLCASSSGATGGYFGPGTRLLVL.